This TCR beta chain was sequenced in a study of cytotoxic CD8 clonotypes in ibrutinib-treated CLL. Study results and limitations: Treatment saw public clonotypes, which were uncommon, either contract or stay stable. Whereas clonality rose at ibrutinib response, it declined toward baseline at progression.

The source of about 1.9 micrograms of genomic DNA for TCR beta libraries was cryopreserved PBMCs. TCRdb's table, derived via immunoSEQ multiplex PCR, lists solely in-frame clones and lacks some. The table has some 150,000 clones, roughly 80% seen once. V dropped 3 bases and J dropped 0 bases, with 15 bases sitting between them. CDR1 is MDHEN and CDR2 is SYDVKM in the germline V gene. The CDR3 consists of 18 residues. Regarding this clone: Its antigen is as yet unknown.

The sample consisted of PBMCs, taken after 12 months of ibrutinib treatment. The chain recombines TRBV28 with TRBJ2-6; D gene ambiguous. This clonotype originated in a human donor with chronic lymphocytic leukemia. The CDR3 loop reads CASSFQRTGISGANVLTF. CDR3 coding DNA: TGTGCCAGCAGTTTCCAACGGACGGGCATCTCTGGGGCCAACGTCCTGACTTTC.